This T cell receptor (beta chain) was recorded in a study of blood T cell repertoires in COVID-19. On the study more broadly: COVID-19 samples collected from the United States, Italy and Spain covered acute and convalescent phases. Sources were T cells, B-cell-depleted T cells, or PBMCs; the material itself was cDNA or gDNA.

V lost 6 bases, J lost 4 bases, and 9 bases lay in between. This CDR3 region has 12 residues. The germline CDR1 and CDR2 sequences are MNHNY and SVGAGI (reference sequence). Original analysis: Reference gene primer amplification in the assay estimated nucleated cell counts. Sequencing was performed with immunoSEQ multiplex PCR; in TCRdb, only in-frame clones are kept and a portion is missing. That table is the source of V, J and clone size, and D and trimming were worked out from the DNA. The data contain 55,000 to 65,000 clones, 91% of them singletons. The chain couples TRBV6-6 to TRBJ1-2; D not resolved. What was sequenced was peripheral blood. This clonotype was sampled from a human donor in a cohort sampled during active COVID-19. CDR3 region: CASRTGSYGYTF. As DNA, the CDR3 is TGTGCCAGCAGGACGGGTAGCTATGGCTACACCTTC.